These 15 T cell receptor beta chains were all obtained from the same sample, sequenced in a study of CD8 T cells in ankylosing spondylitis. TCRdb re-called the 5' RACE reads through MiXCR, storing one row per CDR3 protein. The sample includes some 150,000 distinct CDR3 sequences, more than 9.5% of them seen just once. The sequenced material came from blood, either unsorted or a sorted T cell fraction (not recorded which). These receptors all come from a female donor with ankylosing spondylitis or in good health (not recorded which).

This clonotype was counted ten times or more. The CDR3 sequence: CSARALAGPSHYEQYF. CDR3 nucleotide sequence: TGCAGTGCTAGAGCCCTAGCGGGGCCCTCCCACTACGAGCAGTACTTC. V usage is TRBV20-1 and J usage is TRBJ2-7; the match to TRBD2 covers 9 bases. CDR1 and CDR2 from the germline V gene are DFQATT and SNEGSKA (reference sequence). Germline trimming cut 1 base from V and 3 bases from J; bases unmatched to any gene: 10. The CDR3 spans 16 residues.

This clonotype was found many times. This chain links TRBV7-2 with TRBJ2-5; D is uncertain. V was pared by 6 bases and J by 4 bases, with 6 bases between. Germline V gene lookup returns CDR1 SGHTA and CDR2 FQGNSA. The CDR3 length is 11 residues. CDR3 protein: CASSWIETQYF. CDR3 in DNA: TGTGCCAGCAGTTGGATAGAGACCCAGTACTTC.

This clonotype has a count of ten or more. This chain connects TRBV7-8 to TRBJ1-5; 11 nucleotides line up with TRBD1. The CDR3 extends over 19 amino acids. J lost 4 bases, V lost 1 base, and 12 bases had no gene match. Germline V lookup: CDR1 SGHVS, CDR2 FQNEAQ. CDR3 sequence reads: CASSLELGTGGSRNQPQHF. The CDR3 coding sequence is TGTGCCAGCAGCTTAGAACTCGGGACAGGGGGTAGTAGGAATCAGCCCCAGCATTTT. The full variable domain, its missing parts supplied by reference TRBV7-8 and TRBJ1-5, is GAGVSQSPRYKVAKRGQDVALRCDPISGHVSLFWYQQALGQGPEFLTYFQNEAQLDKSGLPSDRFFAERPEGSVSTLKIQRTQQEDSAVYLCASSLELGTGGSRNQPQHFGDGTRLSIL.

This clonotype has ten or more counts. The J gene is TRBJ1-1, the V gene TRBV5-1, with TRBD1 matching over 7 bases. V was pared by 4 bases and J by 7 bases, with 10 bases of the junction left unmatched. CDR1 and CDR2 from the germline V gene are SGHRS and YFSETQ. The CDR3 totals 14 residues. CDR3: CASSTRQGTYEAFF. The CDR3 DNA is TGCGCCAGCAGCACGCGACAGGGTACCTATGAAGCTTTCTTT. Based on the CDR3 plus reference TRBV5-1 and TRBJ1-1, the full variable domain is KAGVTQTPRYLIKTRGQQVTLSCSPISGHRSVSWYQQTPGQGLQFLFEYFSETQRNKGNFPGRFSGRQFSNSRSEMNVSTLELGDSALYLCASSTRQGTYEAFFGQGTRLTVV.

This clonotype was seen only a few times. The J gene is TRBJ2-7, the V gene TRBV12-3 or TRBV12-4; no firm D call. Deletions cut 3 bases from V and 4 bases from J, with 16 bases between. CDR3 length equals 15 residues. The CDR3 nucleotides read TGTGCCAGCAGTTTCCTATCAAGCTCGCGTTACGAGCAGTACTTC. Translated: CASSFLSSSRYEQYF.

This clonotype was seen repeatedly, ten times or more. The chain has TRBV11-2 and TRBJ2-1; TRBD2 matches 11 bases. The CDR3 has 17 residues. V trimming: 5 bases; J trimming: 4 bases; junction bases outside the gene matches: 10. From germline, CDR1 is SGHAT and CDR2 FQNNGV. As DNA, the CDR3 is TGTGCCAGCAGCCCGCCTCCGACTAGCGGGAAGTACAATGAGCAGTTCTTC. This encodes CASSPPPTSGKYNEQFF.

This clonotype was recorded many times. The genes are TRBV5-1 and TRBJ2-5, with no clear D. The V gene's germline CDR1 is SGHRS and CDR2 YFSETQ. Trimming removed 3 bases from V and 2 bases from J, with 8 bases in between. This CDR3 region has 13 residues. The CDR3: CASSSGPQETQYF. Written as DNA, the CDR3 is TGCGCCAGCAGCTCCGGACCGCAAGAGACCCAGTACTTC.

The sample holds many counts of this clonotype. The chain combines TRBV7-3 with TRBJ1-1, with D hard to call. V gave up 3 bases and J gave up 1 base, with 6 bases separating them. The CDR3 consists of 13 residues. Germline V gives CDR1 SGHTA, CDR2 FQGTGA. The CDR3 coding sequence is TGTGCCAGCAGCTTTTCCAGGAACACTGAAGCTTTCTTT. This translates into CASSFSRNTEAFF. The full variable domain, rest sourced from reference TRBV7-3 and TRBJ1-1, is GAGVSQTPSNKVTEKGKYVELRCDPISGHTALYWYRQSLGQGPEFLIYFQGTGAADDSGLPNDRFFAVRPEGSVSTLKIQRTERGDSAVYLCASSFSRNTEAFFGQGTRLTVV.

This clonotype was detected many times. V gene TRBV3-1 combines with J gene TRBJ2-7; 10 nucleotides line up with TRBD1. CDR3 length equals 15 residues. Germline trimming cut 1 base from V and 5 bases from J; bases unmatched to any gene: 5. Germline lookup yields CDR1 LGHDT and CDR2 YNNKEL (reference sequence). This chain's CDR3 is CASSQAGTGVNEQYF. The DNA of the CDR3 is TGTGCCAGCAGCCAAGCCGGGACAGGGGTTAACGAGCAGTACTTC.

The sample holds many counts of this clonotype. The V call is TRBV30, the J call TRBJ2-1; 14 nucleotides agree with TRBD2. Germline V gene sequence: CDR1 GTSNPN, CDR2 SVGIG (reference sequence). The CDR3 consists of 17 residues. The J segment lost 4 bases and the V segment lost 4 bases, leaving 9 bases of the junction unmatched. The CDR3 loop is CAWMGLAGAVPYNEQFF. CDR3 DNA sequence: TGTGCCTGGATGGGACTAGCGGGAGCAGTGCCTTACAATGAGCAGTTCTTC. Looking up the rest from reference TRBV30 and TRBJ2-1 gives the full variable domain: SQTIHQWPATLVQPVGSPLSLECTVEGTSNPNLYWYRQAAGRGLQLLFYSVGIGQISSEVPQNLSASRPQDRQFILSSKKLLLSDSGFYLCAWMGLAGAVPYNEQFFGPGTRLTVL.

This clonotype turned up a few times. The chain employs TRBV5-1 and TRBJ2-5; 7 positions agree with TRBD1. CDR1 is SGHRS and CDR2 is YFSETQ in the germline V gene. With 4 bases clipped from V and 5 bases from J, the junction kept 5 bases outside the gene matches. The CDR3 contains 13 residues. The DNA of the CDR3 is TGCGCCAGCAGCACTACAGGGGAGGAGACCCAGTACTTC. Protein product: CASSTTGEETQYF. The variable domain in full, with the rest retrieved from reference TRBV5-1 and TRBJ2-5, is KAGVTQTPRYLIKTRGQQVTLSCSPISGHRSVSWYQQTPGQGLQFLFEYFSETQRNKGNFPGRFSGRQFSNSRSEMNVSTLELGDSALYLCASSTTGEETQYFGPGTRLLVL.

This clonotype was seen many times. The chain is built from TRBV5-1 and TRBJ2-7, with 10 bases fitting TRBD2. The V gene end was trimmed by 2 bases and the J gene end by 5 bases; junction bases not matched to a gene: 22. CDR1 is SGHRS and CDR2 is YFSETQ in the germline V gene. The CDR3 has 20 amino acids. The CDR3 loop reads CASSFFYRVASGSYVNEQYF. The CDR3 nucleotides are TGCGCCAGCAGCTTTTTTTATCGTGTGGCTAGCGGGAGTTACGTCAACGAGCAGTACTTC.

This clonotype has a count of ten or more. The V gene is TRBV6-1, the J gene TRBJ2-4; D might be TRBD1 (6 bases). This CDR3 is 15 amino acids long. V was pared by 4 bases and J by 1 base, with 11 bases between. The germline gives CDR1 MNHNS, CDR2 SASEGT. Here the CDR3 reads CASSGGHGAKNIQYF. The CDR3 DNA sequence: TGTGCCAGCAGTGGGGGGCACGGGGCCAAAAACATTCAGTACTTC.

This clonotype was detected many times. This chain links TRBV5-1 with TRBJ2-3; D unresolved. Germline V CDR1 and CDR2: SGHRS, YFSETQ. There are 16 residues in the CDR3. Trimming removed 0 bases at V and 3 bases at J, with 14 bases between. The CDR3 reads CASSLALQSITDTQYF. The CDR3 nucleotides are TGCGCCAGCAGCTTGGCACTCCAGTCGATAACAGATACGCAGTATTTT.

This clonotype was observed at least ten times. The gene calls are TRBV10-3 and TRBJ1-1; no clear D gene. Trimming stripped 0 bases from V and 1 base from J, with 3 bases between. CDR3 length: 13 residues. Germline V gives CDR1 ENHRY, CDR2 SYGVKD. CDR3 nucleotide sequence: TGTGCCATCAGTGAGTCTGAGAACACTGAAGCTTTCTTT. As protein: CAISESENTEAFF.